The rows below give T cell receptor beta chains drawn from one sample of a study of cytomegalovirus exposure and HLA in healthy donors. Profiling relied on immunoSEQ multiplex PCR, and the TCRdb table lists in-frame clones only, not all of them. The table lists around 62,000 clones, approximately 80% of them singletons. The material sequenced was PBMCs. These TCRs come from a woman under 40 in good health and CMV-seronegative. Each CDR3 is given with its conserved first and last residue. D genes are given only for firm matches. Some rows mark clone size as missing; the rest say once, few, many or name a class of expanded clone.

J gene | D gene | clone size | V gene | CDR3 protein | CDR3 DNA
TRBJ1-2 | TRBD1 | . | TRBV6-5 | CASSLDRGNYGYTF | TGTGCCAGCAGTTTGGACAGGGGGAACTATGGCTACACCTTC
TRBJ2-7 | . | . | TRBV28 | CASSLLGSTGEQYF | TGTGCCAGCAGTTTGTTGGGTTCTACGGGGGAGCAGTACTTC
TRBJ2-7 | . | . | TRBV28 | CAAAGAGEGSYEQYF | TGTGCCGCGGCGGGGGCGGGGGAAGGGTCCTACGAGCAGTACTTC
TRBJ2-1 | TRBD2 | . | TRBV11-2 | CASSLGLAGGRNEQFF | TGTGCCAGCAGCTTAGGCCTAGCGGGGGGTCGAAATGAGCAGTTCTTC
TRBJ2-3 | . | . | TRBV6-4 | CASSEQGPDTQYF | TGTGCCAGCAGTGAACAGGGTCCAGATACGCAGTATTTT
TRBJ2-3 | . | . | TRBV11-3 | CASSPSGGVQLTQYF | TGTGCCAGCAGCCCGAGCGGAGGGGTACAGCTTACGCAGTATTTT
TRBJ2-7 | . | . | TRBV5-6 | CASSLRPGHLYEQYF | TGTGCCAGCAGCTTGAGACCGGGACATCTCTACGAGCAGTACTTC
TRBJ2-1 | TRBD2 | few | TRBV5-4 | CASSLKSLAAGNEQFF | TGTGCCAGCAGCTTGAAGTCGCTAGCGGCAGGCAATGAGCAGTTCTTC
TRBJ2-2 | TRBD1 | . | TRBV11-3 | CASSQRTGGVTGELFF | TGTGCCAGCAGCCAACGGACAGGGGGAGTCACCGGGGAGCTGTTTTTT
TRBJ2-2 | TRBD2 | . | TRBV5-4 | CASSSLAGGTGELFF | TGTGCCAGCAGCTCTCTAGCGGGGGGCACCGGGGAGCTGTTTTTT
TRBJ1-2 | . | . | TRBV7-2 | CASSLRDTYGYTF | TGTGCCAGCAGCTTAAGGGACACCTATGGCTACACCTTC
TRBJ2-7 | . | . | TRBV29-1 | CSATTGSRLNEQYF | TGCAGCGCGACCACTGGGTCCAGGCTCAACGAGCAGTACTTC
TRBJ2-1 | TRBD1 | . | TRBV11-2 | CASSSPKDRASYNEQFF | TGTGCCAGCAGCTCCCCCAAGGACAGGGCTTCCTACAATGAGCAGTTCTTC
TRBJ1-3 | . | . | TRBV14 | CASSQGAGNTIYF | TGTGCCAGCAGCCAGGGGGCCGGAAACACCATATATTTT
TRBJ1-4 | TRBD1 | . | TRBV14 | CASSRSRGLSEKLFF | TGTGCCAGCAGTCGATCCAGGGGGTTAAGTGAAAAACTGTTTTTT
TRBJ1-5 | . | . | TRBV6-6 | CASSYLTRDQPQHF | TGTGCCAGCAGTTACCTGACTAGGGATCAGCCCCAGCATTTT
TRBJ1-1 | . | . | TRBV5-1 | CASSLDSTNTEAFF | TGCGCCAGCAGCTTGGACTCCACTAACACTGAAGCTTTCTTT
TRBJ1-4 | . | . | TRBV9 | CASSVLEAGTNEKLFF | TGCGCCAGCAGCGTCCTTGAAGCGGGGACTAATGAAAAACTGTTTTTT
TRBJ1-2 | . | . | TRBV7-2 | CASSPPGEGPLYGYTF | TGTGCCAGCAGCCCCCCGGGGGAGGGCCCCCTCTATGGCTACACCTTC
TRBJ1-4 | TRBD1 | . | TRBV30 | CAWTGGTNEKLFF | TGTGCCTGGACAGGGGGCACTAATGAAAAACTGTTTTTT
TRBJ2-7 | . | . | TRBV29-1 | CSVELQGEGDYEQYF | TGCAGCGTTGAGCTACAGGGAGAAGGGGACTACGAGCAGTACTTC
TRBJ1-2 | . | once | TRBV7-6 | CASSLALAGSYGYTF | TGTGCCAGCAGCTTAGCGCTGGCAGGCAGCTATGGCTACACCTTC
TRBJ2-7 | . | . | TRBV4-2 | CASSQDLGAGQQYF | TGTGCCAGCAGCCAAGATCTAGGGGCAGGCCAGCAGTACTTC
TRBJ1-2 | . | . | TRBV5-6 | CASSSPGSNYGYTF | TGTGCCAGCAGCTCGCCGGGTTCTAACTATGGCTACACCTTC
TRBJ2-7 | . | . | TRBV6-6 | CASRYTGLPEQYF | TGTGCCAGCAGATATACGGGACTTCCCGAGCAGTACTTC
TRBJ1-1 | TRBD1 | . | TRBV18 | CASSPRDRLYEAFF | TGTGCCAGCTCACCCCGGGACAGGTTATATGAAGCTTTCTTT
TRBJ1-6 | . | few | TRBV2 | CASSQGSASSPLHF | TGTGCCAGCAGTCAGGGGTCCGCAAGCTCACCCCTCCACTTT
TRBJ1-1 | . | . | TRBV18 | CASSPQGSGEAFF | TGTGCCAGCTCACCACAGGGGTCTGGTGAAGCTTTCTTT
TRBJ1-1 | . | . | TRBV5-1 | CASSTGQNTEAFF | TGCGCCAGCAGCACGGGACAGAACACTGAAGCTTTCTTT
TRBJ1-2 | TRBD1 | . | TRBV7-9 | CASSLGQGEGYGYTF | TGTGCCAGCAGCTTAGGACAGGGGGAAGGGTATGGCTACACCTTC
TRBJ1-1 | . | . | TRBV11-3 | CASSEPNTEAFF | TGTGCCAGCAGCGAGCCGAACACTGAAGCTTTCTTT
TRBJ1-5 | TRBD1 | . | TRBV5-5 | CASSLATGDRGPQHF | TGTGCCAGCAGCTTGGCGACAGGTGACAGGGGACCCCAGCATTTT
TRBJ2-3 | TRBD1 | . | TRBV10-3 | CAISPGGQGASDTQYF | TGTGCCATCAGCCCTGGGGGACAGGGGGCTTCCGATACGCAGTATTTT
TRBJ2-7 | . | . | TRBV7-9 | CSSSFPQRYEQYF | TGTTCCAGCAGCTTTCCTCAGCGCTACGAGCAGTACTTC
TRBJ1-5 | . | . | TRBV27 | CASSLYFGDSNQPQHF | TGTGCCAGCAGTTTATATTTCGGGGATAGCAATCAGCCCCAGCATTTT
TRBJ2-7 | . | few | TRBV4-1 | CASSQDADSSYEQYF | TGCGCCAGCAGCCAAGATGCGGACAGCTCCTACGAGCAGTACTTC
TRBJ2-7 | . | . | TRBV6-1 | CASLSGHPYEQYF | TGTGCCAGCCTTAGCGGCCACCCCTACGAGCAGTACTTC
TRBJ1-1 | . | . | TRBV19 | CASSNDIRPAFF | TGTGCCAGTAGCAACGACATTCGTCCTGCTTTCTTT
TRBJ2-5 | . | . | TRBV27 | CASSRTGNHQETQYF | TGTGCCAGCAGCCGTACAGGGAACCACCAAGAGACCCAGTACTTC
TRBJ1-6 | . | . | TRBV4-1 | CASSQEGRGQTLDSPLHF | TGCGCCAGCAGCCAAGAGGGCAGGGGCCAAACCTTGGATTCACCCCTCCACTTT
TRBJ1-6 | TRBD1 | . | TRBV30 | CAWSVGTVNSPLHF | TGTGCCTGGAGTGTCGGGACAGTGAATTCACCCCTCCACTTT
TRBJ2-7 | . | . | TRBV27 | CASSYQARGGEQYF | TGTGCCAGCAGTTACCAGGCCAGGGGCGGGGAGCAGTACTTC
TRBJ1-2 | TRBD1 | few | TRBV7-2 | CASSSAGTALGSYGYTF | TGTGCCAGCAGCTCCGCCGGGACAGCCCTCGGCAGCTATGGCTACACCTTC
TRBJ1-2 | . | once | TRBV19 | CASSIPLGATYGYTF | TGTGCCAGTAGTATACCCCTGGGGGCCACCTATGGCTACACCTTC
TRBJ1-4 | TRBD1 | . | TRBV28 | CASRRPGTGTSFNEKLFF | TGTGCCAGCAGAAGACCCGGGACAGGAACGTCATTTAATGAAAAACTGTTTTTT
TRBJ2-3 | TRBD1 | . | TRBV6-4 | CASISPRDRSTDTQYF | TGTGCCAGCATCTCCCCCCGGGACAGGTCCACAGATACGCAGTATTTT
TRBJ1-1 | . | . | TRBV2 | CASSARSSKNTEAFF | TGTGCCAGCAGTGCCCGGAGCTCTAAGAACACTGAAGCTTTCTTT
TRBJ1-2 | TRBD1 | . | TRBV7-6 | CASSLTRGQGNDGYTF | TGTGCCAGCAGCTTAACCCGGGGACAGGGAAACGATGGCTACACCTTC
TRBJ1-5 | TRBD1 | . | TRBV19 | CASSIDGDRGMWQPQHF | TGTGCCAGTAGTATAGATGGAGACAGGGGAATGTGGCAGCCCCAGCATTTT
TRBJ1-1 | . | . | TRBV27 | CASSFLGTEAFF | TGTGCCAGCAGTTTTCTCGGGACTGAAGCTTTCTTT
TRBJ2-2 | . | . | TRBV11-1 | CASSLGGANTGELFF | TGTGCCAGCAGCTTAGGCGGGGCCAACACCGGGGAGCTGTTTTTT
TRBJ2-7 | . | once | TRBV10-1 | CASSESNLREQYF | TGCGCCAGCAGTGAGTCTAATTTGCGAGAGCAGTACTTC
TRBJ2-5 | TRBD1 | . | TRBV4-2 | CASGRGQGETQYF | TGTGCCAGCGGCCGCGGACAGGGAGAGACCCAGTACTTC